Below are 19 T cell receptor beta chains sequenced from a single sample in a study of neurological immune-mediated disorders. One entry per CDR3 protein results from TCRdb running MiXCR on the 5' RACE reads. The sample includes 100,000 or so distinct CDR3 sequences, approximately 13% seen only once; the top ten take about 4.6%. The time point here: longitudinal time-point 2. The source material was PBMCs. These receptor sequences come from a female donor with HTLV-1-associated myelopathy (HAM/TSP).

This clonotype was seen repeatedly, ten times or more. The chain carries TRBV12-3 or TRBV12-4 and TRBJ1-5; D possibly corresponds to TRBD1 (5 bases). V dropped 5 bases and J dropped 2 bases, with 13 bases sitting between them. This CDR3 spans 15 amino acids. The CDR3 nucleotides are TGTGCCAGCAGTCCCGTCGGGGGAGGCAATCAGCCCCAGCATTTT. Residues: CASSPVGGGNQPQHF.

This clonotype was recorded many times. V gene TRBV28 combines with J gene TRBJ1-5; a weak D match, TRBD1 (6 bases). The CDR3 sequence is 12 residues long. From germline, CDR1 is MDHEN and CDR2 SYDVKM. CDR3 in amino acids: CAGGQVNQPQHF. CDR3 sequence (DNA): TGTGCGGGGGGGCAGGTCAATCAGCCCCAGCATTTT.

Concerning this clonotype itself: Being one base from a much bigger clone, this may be a read error. The V and J genes are TRBV13 and TRBJ1-1, with TRBD1 as a possible D gene (5 bases). CDR1 is PRHDT, CDR2 FYEKMQ, per germline (reference sequence). Between the trimmed V and J ends, which lost 6 bases and 12 bases, there was a span of 20 bases. This CDR3 contains 13 residues. The CDR3 DNA follows: TGTGCCAGCAGGCCGTCCCCAGGGCATCGGACTTTCTTT. Amino acid sequence: CASRPSPGHRTFF.

The table lists this clonotype with many counts. The chain recombines TRBV5-1 with TRBJ2-1, with 7 bases fitting TRBD2. The trim removed 4 bases at V and 5 bases at J, leaving 6 bases unmatched. Germline values: CDR1 SGHRS, CDR2 YFSETQ. The CDR3 has 14 residues. Here the CDR3 reads CASSIGLGDNEQFF. The CDR3 coding sequence is TGCGCCAGCAGCATAGGACTAGGTGACAATGAGCAGTTCTTC.

The sample holds many counts of this clonotype. V and J are TRBV5-1 and TRBJ2-7; D is unresolved. This CDR3 has 14 amino acids. The V end lost 0 bases, the J end lost 0 bases, and 7 bases lay between the germline ends. Germline CDR1 reads SGHRS; CDR2 reads YFSETQ. CDR3 protein: CASSLDSNSYEQYF. Written as DNA, the CDR3 is TGCGCCAGCAGCTTGGACAGTAACTCCTACGAGCAGTACTTC.

This clonotype has only a few counts. This chain connects TRBV20-1 to TRBJ2-7; a weak D match, TRBD1 (5 bases). The CDR3 is 12 amino acids. Germline values: CDR1 DFQATT, CDR2 SNEGSKA (reference sequence). Trimming removed 5 bases at V and 7 bases at J, with 15 bases between. For the CDR3, the DNA is TGCAGTGCTGTGGTAGGGGCGCGGGAGCAGTACTTC. Its translation is CSAVVGAREQYF.

This clonotype appeared a few times. The V call is TRBV20-1, the J call TRBJ2-3, with D possibly called TRBD1 or TRBD2 (5 bases each). Germline values: CDR1 DFQATT, CDR2 SNEGSKA (reference sequence). The CDR3 runs 14 residues. V lost 0 bases, J lost 1 base, and 8 bases lay in between. In DNA form, the CDR3 reads TGCAGTGCTAGAGATCGAGGGGGCACAGATACGCAGTATTTT. It yields the protein CSARDRGGTDTQYF.

There are many counts of this clonotype. V and J are TRBV3-1 and TRBJ1-3; no clear D gene. Trimming stripped 3 bases from V and 2 bases from J, with 17 bases between. The germline CDR1 and CDR2 sequences are LGHDT and YNNKEL (reference sequence). CDR3 length: 17 amino acids. This chain's CDR3 is CASSQPNKRAAGNTIYF. The CDR3 DNA is TGTGCCAGCAGCCAGCCCAATAAGCGAGCAGCTGGAAACACCATATATTTT.

This clonotype was observed at least ten times. The chain is built from TRBV10-3 and TRBJ2-7, with 10 bases identical to TRBD2. In germline, CDR1 is ENHRY, CDR2 SYGVKD. With 10 bases clipped from V and 0 bases from J, the junction kept 9 bases outside the gene matches. The CDR3 is 15 residues long. CDR3 loop: CATRTPSGGSYEQYF. The CDR3 coding sequence is TGTGCCACCCGCACCCCTAGCGGGGGCTCCTACGAGCAGTACTTC.

This clonotype was counted many times. This chain links TRBV9 with TRBJ2-7, with D possibly being TRBD2 (6 bases). This CDR3 contains 15 residues. Germline V gives CDR1 SGDLS, CDR2 YYNGEE. V shed 0 bases and J shed 2 bases, with 12 bases lying between them. Written as DNA, the CDR3 is TGTGCCAGCAGCGTAGGACTCGGCGGGGCCTACGAGCAGTACTTC. This codes for CASSVGLGGAYEQYF.

Comments on this clonotype: A read error may explain this, as a much larger clone is one base away. This sequence joins TRBV9 and TRBJ2-2; D remains unclear. The germline V and J ends were trimmed by 0 bases and 7 bases, with 4 bases remaining between them. Per germline, CDR1 SGDLS and CDR2 YYNGEE. This CDR3 is 12 amino acids long. The CDR3 DNA reads as TGTGCCAGCAGCGTAGTAGACGGGGAGCTGTTTTTT. Its translation: CASSVVDGELFF.

In its sample, this clonotype ranks as medium-sized. This chain joins TRBV20-1 and TRBJ2-3; TRBD1 might be the D (6 bases). The CDR3 is made up of 16 amino acids. Germline CDR1 reads DFQATT; CDR2 reads SNEGSKA (reference sequence). Trimming left V 4 bases short and J 2 bases short, with 19 bases between. In DNA form, the CDR3 reads TGCAGTGCTACGTCCACGGGGCAGGGGACCACAGATACGCAGTATTTT. As protein: CSATSTGQGTTDTQYF.

In this sample, this clonotype turned up many times. The V call is TRBV5-1, the J call TRBJ2-1; possible D gene TRBD2, 7 bases. The CDR3 runs 14 residues. V was clipped by 2 bases and J by 5 bases, with 11 bases between them. Germline V gene data show CDR1 as SGHRS and CDR2 as YFSETQ. The CDR3: CASSLKGGNNEQFF. The CDR3 DNA reads as TGCGCCAGCAGCTTAAAGGGGGGGAACAATGAGCAGTTCTTC. Variable domain in full (rest from reference TRBV5-1 and TRBJ2-1): KAGVTQTPRYLIKTRGQQVTLSCSPISGHRSVSWYQQTPGQGLQFLFEYFSETQRNKGNFPGRFSGRQFSNSRSEMNVSTLELGDSALYLCASSLKGGNNEQFFGPGTRLTVL.

Many counts were recorded for this clonotype. J is TRBJ1-6 and V is TRBV14; D is unclear. The V end was cut by 1 base, the J end by 0 bases, with 13 bases between. Germline CDR1 reads SGHDN; CDR2 reads FVKESK. CDR3 length equals 18 residues. The CDR3 loop reads CASSQAGWESSYNSPLHF. CDR3 DNA sequence: TGTGCCAGCAGCCAAGCCGGATGGGAAAGCTCCTATAATTCACCCCTCCACTTT. Full variable domain (remainder filled in from reference TRBV14 and TRBJ1-6): EAGVTQFPSHSVIEKGQTVTLRCDPISGHDNLYWYRRVMGKEIKFLLHFVKESKQDESGMPNNRFLAERTGGTYSTLKVQPAELEDSGVYFCASSQAGWESSYNSPLHFGNGTRLTVT.

This clonotype was counted at least ten times. One end of the junction is discordant with germline, which a read error may explain. This sequence joins TRBV5-1 and TRBJ2-7, with D perhaps TRBD2 (7 bases). The germline V gene has CDR1 SGHRS and CDR2 YFSETQ. CDR3 length equals 15 residues. CDR3 in amino acids: CASSLSVGGPSEQYF. The CDR3 region has the DNA TGCGCCAGCAGCTTGAGTGTCGGGGGGCCCTCCGAGCAATACTTC.

The V gene is TRBV10-3, the J gene TRBJ1-1; possible D gene TRBD1, 5 bases. The germline V gene has CDR1 ENHRY and CDR2 SYGVKD. The ends were cut back, 0 bases at V and 1 base at J, with 9 bases in the middle. There are 15 residues in the CDR3. The CDR3 nucleotides are TGTGCCATCAGTGAGTCGGGGACGGGGAACACTGAAGCTTTCTTT. Amino acids: CAISESGTGNTEAFF.

This clonotype appeared many times. The chain carries TRBV5-6 and TRBJ1-1; no clear D. The V gene's germline CDR1 is SGHDT and CDR2 YYEEEE. The CDR3 spans 13 residues. Trimming took off 4 bases at V and 1 base at J, with 8 bases between the two ends. The CDR3 spells CASSPTENTEAFF. For the CDR3, the DNA is TGTGCCAGCAGCCCAACAGAGAACACTGAAGCTTTCTTT.

This chain connects TRBV5-5 to TRBJ2-1; 11 bases are shared with TRBD2. V trimming: 3 bases; J trimming: 3 bases; junction bases outside the gene matches: 5. This CDR3 is 16 amino acids long. Germline V gene lookup returns CDR1 SGHKS and CDR2 YYEKEE (reference sequence). The CDR3 DNA is TGTGCCAGCAGCTCCCCGGGACTAGCGGACTACAATGAGCAGTTCTTC. Translating it yields CASSSPGLADYNEQFF.

The table lists this clonotype with many counts. The gene calls are TRBV5-1 and TRBJ1-6; D possibly corresponds to TRBD1 (6 bases). The CDR3 sequence is 14 residues long. The V end was cut by 3 bases, the J end by 9 bases, with 13 bases between. Germline loops: CDR1 SGHRS, CDR2 YFSETQ. CDR3 sequence reads: CASSSRTEGSPLHF. In DNA, the CDR3 is TGCGCCAGCAGCTCCCGGACAGAAGGTTCACCCCTCCACTTT.